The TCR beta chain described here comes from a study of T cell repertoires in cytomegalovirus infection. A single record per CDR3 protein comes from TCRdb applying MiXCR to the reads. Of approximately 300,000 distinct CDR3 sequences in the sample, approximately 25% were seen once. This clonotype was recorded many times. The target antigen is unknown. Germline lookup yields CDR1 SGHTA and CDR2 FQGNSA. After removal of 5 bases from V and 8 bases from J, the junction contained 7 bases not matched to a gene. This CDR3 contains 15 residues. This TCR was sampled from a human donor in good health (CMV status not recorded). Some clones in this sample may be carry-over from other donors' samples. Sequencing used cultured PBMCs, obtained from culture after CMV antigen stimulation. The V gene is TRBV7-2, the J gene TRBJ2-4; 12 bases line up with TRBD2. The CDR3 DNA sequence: TGTGCCAGCAGCCTCCAGACTAGCGGGAGTCACATTCAGTACTTC. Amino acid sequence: CASSLQTSGSHIQYF.